This record covers a single T cell receptor beta chain. Its specificity is not known. The data derive from a study of post-analysis software for immune sequencing data. Study as a whole: Secondary progressive, relapsing-remitting and progressive-relapsing multiple sclerosis were among the included disease courses. Whole-study findings and limits: Patients carried five TRBV segments more frequently than controls did, and TRBV5-6, TRBV5-1 and TRBV20-1 were among them. Controls had significantly higher normalized Chao1 diversity than multiple sclerosis patients.

Libraries were made from TCR beta cDNA, and they carried unique molecular identifiers. MiXCR was run by TCRdb on the PCR reads, yielding one entry per CDR3 protein. Of about 810,000 distinct CDR3 sequences in the sample, under 70% were seen once. The germline V and J ends were trimmed by 8 bases and 10 bases, with 12 bases remaining between them. The CDR3 extends over 11 amino acids. Germline V gene sequence: CDR1 ENHRY, CDR2 SYGVKD. Sequenced: blood. The V call is TRBV10-3, the J call TRBJ2-1, with a possible D match to TRBD1 (6 bases). This TCR was sampled from a girl between 5 and 17 years old with multiple sclerosis. DNA of the CDR3: TGTGCCATCGAACAGGGCGGGGAGCAGTTCTTC. This codes for CAIEQGGEQFF.